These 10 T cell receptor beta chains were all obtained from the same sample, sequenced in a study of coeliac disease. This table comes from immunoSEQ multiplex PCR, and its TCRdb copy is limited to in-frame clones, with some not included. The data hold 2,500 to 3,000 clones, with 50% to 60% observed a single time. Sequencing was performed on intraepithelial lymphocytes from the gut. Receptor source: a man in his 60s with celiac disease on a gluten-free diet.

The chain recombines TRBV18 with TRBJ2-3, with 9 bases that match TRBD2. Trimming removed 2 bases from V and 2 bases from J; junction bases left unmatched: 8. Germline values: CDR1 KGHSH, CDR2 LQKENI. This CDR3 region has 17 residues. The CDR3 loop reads CASSPSLAGGNTDTQYF. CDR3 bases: TGTGCCAGCTCACCAAGTCTGGCGGGAGGGAACACAGATACGCAGTATTTT.

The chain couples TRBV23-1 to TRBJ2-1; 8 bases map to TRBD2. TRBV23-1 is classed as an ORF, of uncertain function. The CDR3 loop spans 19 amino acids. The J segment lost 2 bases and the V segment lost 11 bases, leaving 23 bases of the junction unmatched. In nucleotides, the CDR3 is TGCGCCGGCCACAGGCTCAGTACGACTAGCGCCAAAACCTACAATGAGCAGTTCTTC. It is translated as CAGHRLSTTSAKTYNEQFF.

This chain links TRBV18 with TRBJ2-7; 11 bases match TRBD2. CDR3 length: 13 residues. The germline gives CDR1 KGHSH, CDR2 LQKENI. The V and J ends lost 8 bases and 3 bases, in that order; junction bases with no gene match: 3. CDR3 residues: CASGTSGGYEQYF. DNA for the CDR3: TGTGCCAGCGGGACTAGCGGTGGCTACGAGCAGTACTTC.

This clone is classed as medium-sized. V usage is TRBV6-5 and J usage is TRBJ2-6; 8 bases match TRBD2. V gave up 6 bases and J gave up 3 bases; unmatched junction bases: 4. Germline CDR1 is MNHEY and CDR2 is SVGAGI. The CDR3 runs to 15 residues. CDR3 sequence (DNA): TGTGCCAGCAGGCGGGGGGTAGGTGGGGCCAACGTCCTGACTTTC. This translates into CASRRGVGGANVLTF.

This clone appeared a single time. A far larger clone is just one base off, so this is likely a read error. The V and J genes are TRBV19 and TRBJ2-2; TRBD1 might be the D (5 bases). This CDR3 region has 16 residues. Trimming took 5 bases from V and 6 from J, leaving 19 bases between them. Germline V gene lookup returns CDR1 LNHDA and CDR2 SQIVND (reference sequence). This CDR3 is CASSLGPGLAAGELFF. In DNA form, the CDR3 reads TGTGCCAGTAGTCTGGGGCCAGGGCTCGCGGCCGGGGAGCTGTTTTTT. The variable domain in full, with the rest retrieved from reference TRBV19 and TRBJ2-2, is DGGITQSPKYLFRKEGQNVTLSCEQNLNHDAMYWYRQDPGQGLRLIYYSQIVNDFQKGDIAEGYSVSREKKESFPLTVTSAQKNPTAFYLCASSLGPGLAAGELFFGEGSRLTVL.

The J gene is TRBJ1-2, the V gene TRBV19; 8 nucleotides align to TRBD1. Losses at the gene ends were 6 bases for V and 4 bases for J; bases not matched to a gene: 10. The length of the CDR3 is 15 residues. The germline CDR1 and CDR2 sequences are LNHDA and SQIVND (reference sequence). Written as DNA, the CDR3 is TGTGCCAGTAGCCAGGACAGGGACAGTCCCTATGGCTACACCTTC. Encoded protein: CASSQDRDSPYGYTF.

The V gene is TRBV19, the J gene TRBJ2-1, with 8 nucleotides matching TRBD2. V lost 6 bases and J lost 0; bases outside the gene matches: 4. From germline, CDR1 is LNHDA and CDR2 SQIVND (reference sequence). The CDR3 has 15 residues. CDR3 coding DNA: TGTGCCAGTAGCCCAAGCGGGAGCTCCTACAATGAGCAGTTCTTC. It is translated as CASSPSGSSYNEQFF.

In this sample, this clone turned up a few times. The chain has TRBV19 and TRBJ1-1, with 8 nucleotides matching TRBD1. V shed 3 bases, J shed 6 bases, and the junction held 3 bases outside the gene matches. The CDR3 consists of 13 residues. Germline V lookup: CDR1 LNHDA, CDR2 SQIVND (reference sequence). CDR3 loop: CASSMDREAEAFF. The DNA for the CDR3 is TGTGCCAGTAGTATGGACAGGGAGGCTGAAGCTTTCTTT.

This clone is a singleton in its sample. The CDR3 DNA follows: TGTGCCAGCAGCTTTGTTTGGACAGGGCACACCGGGGAGCTGTTTTTT. This translates into CASSFVWTGHTGELFF. The rearrangement joins TRBV5-8 to TRBJ2-2, with 8 bases lining up with TRBD1. This CDR3 comprises 16 residues. The V gene's germline CDR1 is SGHTS and CDR2 YDEGEE. V lost 2 bases to trimming and J lost 3 bases; unmatched junction nucleotides: 6.

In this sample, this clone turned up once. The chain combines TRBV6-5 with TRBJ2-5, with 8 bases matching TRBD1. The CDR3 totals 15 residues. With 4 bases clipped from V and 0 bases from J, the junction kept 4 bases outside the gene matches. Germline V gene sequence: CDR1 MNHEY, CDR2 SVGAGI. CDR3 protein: CASSSTGAYQETQYF. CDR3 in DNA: TGTGCCAGCAGTTCGACAGGGGCGTACCAAGAGACCCAGTACTTC.